This T cell receptor (beta chain) was sequenced in a study of beta chain features in type 1 diabetes. On the study more broadly: The study found patients and healthy donors alike in age, gender and cell yields. Study observations and caveats: Among all four CD4+ subsets, Type 1 diabetes patients had TCRB CDR3s that were moderately but significantly shorter. PCR may have favored shorter templates equally in patients and controls.

The germline V gene has CDR1 GTSNPN and CDR2 SVGIG (reference sequence). Trimming removed 2 bases from V and 1 base from J, with 13 bases in between. The CDR3 extends over 15 amino acids. This clone was recorded a few times. Its target is not known. What was sequenced were expressed TCRB transcripts, since all of the isolated RNA had been reverse transcribed. The table came from immunoSEQ multiplex PCR; TCRdb's copy has only in-frame clones and leaves some out. The data hold approximately 600,000 clones, with around 12% observed a single time. The rearrangement uses TRBV30 and TRBJ2-3; no definite D call. Material for sequencing was naive CD4+ T cells from blood. This TCR derives from a man aged 25-45 years with type 1 diabetes. Here the CDR3 reads CAWSLGSTGTDTQYF. The CDR3 DNA is TGTGCCTGGAGTTTAGGATCGACCGGCACAGATACGCAGTATTTT.